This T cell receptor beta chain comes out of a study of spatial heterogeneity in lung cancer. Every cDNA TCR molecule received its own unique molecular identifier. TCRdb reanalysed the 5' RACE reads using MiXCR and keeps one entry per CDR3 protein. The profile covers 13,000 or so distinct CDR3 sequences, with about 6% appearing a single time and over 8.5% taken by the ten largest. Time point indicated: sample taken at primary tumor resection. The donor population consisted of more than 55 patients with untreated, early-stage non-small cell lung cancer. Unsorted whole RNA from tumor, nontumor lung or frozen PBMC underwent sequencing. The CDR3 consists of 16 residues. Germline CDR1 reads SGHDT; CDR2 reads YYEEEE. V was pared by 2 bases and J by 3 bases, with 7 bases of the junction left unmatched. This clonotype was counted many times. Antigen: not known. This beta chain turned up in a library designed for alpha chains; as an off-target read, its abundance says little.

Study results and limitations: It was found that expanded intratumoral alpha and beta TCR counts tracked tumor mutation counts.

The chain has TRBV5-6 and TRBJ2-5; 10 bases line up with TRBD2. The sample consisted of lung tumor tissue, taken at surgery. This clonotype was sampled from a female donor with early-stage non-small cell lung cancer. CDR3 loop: CASSFTAGGLEETQYF. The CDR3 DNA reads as TGTGCCAGCAGCTTTACAGCGGGGGGGCTGGAAGAGACCCAGTACTTC.